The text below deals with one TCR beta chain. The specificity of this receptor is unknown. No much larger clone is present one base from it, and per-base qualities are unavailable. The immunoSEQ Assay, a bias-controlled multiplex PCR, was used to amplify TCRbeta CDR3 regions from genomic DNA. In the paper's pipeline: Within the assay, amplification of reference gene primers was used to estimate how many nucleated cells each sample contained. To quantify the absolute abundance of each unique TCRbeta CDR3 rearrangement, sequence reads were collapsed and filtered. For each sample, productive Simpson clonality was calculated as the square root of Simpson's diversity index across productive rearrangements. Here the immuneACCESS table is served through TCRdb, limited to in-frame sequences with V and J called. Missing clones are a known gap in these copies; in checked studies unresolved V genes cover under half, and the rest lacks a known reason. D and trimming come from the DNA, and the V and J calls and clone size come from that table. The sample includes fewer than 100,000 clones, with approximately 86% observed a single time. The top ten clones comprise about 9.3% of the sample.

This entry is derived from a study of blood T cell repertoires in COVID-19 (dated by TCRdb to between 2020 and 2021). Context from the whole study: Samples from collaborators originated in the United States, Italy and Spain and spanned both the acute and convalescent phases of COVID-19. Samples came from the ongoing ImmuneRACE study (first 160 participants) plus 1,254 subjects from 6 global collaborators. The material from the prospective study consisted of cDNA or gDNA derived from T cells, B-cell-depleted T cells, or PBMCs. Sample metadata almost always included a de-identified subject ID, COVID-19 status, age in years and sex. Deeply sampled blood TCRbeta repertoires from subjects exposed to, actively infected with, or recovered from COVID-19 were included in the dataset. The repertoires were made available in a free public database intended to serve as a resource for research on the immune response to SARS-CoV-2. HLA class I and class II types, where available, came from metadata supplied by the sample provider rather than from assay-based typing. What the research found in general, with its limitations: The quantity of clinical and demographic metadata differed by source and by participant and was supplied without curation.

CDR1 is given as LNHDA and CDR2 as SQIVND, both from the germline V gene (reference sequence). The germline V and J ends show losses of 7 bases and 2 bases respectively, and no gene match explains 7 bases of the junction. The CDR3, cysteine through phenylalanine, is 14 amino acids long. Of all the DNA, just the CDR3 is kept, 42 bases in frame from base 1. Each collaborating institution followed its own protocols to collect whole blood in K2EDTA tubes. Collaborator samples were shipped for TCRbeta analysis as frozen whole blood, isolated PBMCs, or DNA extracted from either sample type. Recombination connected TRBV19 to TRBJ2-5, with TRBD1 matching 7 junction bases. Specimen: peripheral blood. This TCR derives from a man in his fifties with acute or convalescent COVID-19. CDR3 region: CASTTGVRQETQYF. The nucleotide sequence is TGTGCCAGTACCACAGGGGTAAGGCAAGAGACCCAGTACTTC.